Listed here is a single T cell receptor (beta chain). Its specificity is not known. Looked up from germline, CDR1 is SNHLY and CDR2 is FYNNEI. The CDR3 sequence is 13 residues long. Losses at the gene ends were 6 bases for V and 8 bases for J; bases not matched to a gene: 9. The repertoire was sequenced with immunoSEQ multiplex PCR; TCRdb's copy has only in-frame clones and lacks some. The data show over 95,000 clones, with more than 55% seen just once and about 39% held by the top ten. This specimen belongs to a study of cytotoxic CD8 clonotypes in ibrutinib-treated CLL. Study-wide background: Around 25 partial and 2 complete responses; at median roughly 68 months, around 14 remitted, roughly 12 progressed. General observations from the study: Upon ibrutinib response clonality rose, and upon progression it fell back toward baseline. Age-matched healthy donor levels were exceeded by baseline clonality, which tracked circulating CD8+ T-cell counts.

The receptor's source is a human donor with chronic lymphocytic leukemia. This chain connects TRBV2 to TRBJ1-1, with 7 positions matching TRBD1. The source material was PBMCs, sampled after 24 months of ibrutinib treatment. CDR3 loop: CASRNRGGNEAFF. The CDR3 DNA follows: TGTGCCAGCAGAAACAGGGGCGGGAACGAAGCTTTCTTT. The full variable domain, rest sourced from reference TRBV2 and TRBJ1-1, is EPEVTQTPSHQVTQMGQEVILRCVPISNHLYFYWYRQILGQKVEFLVSFYNNEISEKSEIFDDQFSVERPDGSNFTLKIRSTKLEDSAMYFCASRNRGGNEAFFGQGTRLTVV.